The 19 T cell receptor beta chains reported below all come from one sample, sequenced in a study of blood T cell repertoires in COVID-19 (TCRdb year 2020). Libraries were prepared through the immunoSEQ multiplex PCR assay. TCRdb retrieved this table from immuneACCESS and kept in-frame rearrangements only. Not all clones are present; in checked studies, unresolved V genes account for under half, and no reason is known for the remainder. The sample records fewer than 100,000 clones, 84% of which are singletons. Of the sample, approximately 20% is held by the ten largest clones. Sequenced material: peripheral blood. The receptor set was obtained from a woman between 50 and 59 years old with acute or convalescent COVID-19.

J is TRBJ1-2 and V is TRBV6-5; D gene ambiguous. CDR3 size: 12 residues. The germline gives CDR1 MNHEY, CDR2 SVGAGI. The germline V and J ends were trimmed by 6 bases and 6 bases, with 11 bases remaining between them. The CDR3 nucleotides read TGTGCCAGCAGACACGACGGGGATGGCTACACCTTC. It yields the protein CASRHDGDGYTF.

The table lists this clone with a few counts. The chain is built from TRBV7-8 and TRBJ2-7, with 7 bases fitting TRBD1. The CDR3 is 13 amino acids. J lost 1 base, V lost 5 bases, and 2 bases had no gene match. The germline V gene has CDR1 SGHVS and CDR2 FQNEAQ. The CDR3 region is CASSVGQSYEQYF. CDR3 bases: TGTGCCAGCAGCGTGGGACAGTCCTACGAGCAGTACTTC.

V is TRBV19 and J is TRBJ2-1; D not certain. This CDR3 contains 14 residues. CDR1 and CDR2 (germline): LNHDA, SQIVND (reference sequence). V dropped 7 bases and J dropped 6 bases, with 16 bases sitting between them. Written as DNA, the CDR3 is TGTGCCAGTAAGGTGTTGTTTAGGAGCAATGAGCAGTTCTTC. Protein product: CASKVLFRSNEQFF.

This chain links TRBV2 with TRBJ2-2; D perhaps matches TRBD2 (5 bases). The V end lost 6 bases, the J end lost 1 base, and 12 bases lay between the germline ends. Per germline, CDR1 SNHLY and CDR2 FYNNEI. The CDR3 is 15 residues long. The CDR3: CASRRVFGNTGELFF. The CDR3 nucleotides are TGTGCCAGCAGGCGGGTTTTCGGGAACACCGGGGAGCTGTTTTTT.

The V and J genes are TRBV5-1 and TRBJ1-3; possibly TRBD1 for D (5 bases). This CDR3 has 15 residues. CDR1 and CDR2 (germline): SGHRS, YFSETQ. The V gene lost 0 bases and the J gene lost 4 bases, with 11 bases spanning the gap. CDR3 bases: TGCGCCAGCAGCTTGGCCCAGCAGGGAGGAAACACCATATATTTT. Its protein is CASSLAQQGGNTIYF.

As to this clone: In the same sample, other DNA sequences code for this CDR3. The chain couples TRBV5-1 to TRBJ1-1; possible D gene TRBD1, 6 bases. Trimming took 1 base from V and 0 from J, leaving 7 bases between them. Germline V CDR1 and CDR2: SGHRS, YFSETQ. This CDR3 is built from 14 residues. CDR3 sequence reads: CASSLTGLNTEAFF. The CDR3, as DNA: TGCGCCAGCAGCTTGACAGGGTTGAACACTGAAGCTTTCTTT. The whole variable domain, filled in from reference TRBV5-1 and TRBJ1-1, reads KAGVTQTPRYLIKTRGQQVTLSCSPISGHRSVSWYQQTPGQGLQFLFEYFSETQRNKGNFPGRFSGRQFSNSRSEMNVSTLELGDSALYLCASSLTGLNTEAFFGQGTRLTVV.

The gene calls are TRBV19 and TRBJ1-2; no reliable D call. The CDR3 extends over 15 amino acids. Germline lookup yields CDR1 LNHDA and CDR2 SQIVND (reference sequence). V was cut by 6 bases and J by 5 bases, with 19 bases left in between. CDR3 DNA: TGTGCCAGTAGGAGCGGGGTTCTTCTAGCGTATGGCTACACCTTC. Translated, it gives CASRSGVLLAYGYTF.

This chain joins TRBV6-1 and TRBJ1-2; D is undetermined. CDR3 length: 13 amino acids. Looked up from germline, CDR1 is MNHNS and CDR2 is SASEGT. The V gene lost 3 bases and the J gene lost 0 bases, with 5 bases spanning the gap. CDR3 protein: CASSDPSNYGYTF. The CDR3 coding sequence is TGTGCCAGCAGTGACCCTTCTAACTATGGCTACACCTTC.

In DNA form, the CDR3 reads TGTGCCAGTAGTGAGCAAGGCAATCAGCCCCAGCATTTT. Translation: CASSEQGNQPQHF. The chain uses TRBV19 and TRBJ1-5; no definite D call. CDR3 size: 13 residues. Trimming stripped 5 bases from V and 2 bases from J, with 7 bases between. Germline assignment: CDR1 LNHDA and CDR2 SQIVND (reference sequence).

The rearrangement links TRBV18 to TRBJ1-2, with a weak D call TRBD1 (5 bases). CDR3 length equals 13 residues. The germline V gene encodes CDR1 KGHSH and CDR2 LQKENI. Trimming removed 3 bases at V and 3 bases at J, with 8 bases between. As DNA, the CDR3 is TGTGCCAGCTCACCGGGGCAGGACTATGGCTACACCTTC. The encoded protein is CASSPGQDYGYTF.

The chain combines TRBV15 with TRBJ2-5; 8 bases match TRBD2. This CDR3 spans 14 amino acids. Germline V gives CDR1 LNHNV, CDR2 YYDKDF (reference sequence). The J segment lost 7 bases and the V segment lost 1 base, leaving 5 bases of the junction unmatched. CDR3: CATSRGTSLRTQYF. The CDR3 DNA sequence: TGTGCCACCAGCAGAGGGACTAGCCTCCGGACCCAGTACTTC.

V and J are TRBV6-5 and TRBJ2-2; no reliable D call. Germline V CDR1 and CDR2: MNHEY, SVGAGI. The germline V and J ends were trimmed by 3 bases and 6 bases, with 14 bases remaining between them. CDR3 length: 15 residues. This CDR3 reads CASSYLRYSAGELFF. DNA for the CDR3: TGTGCCAGCAGTTATCTGCGTTACTCGGCCGGGGAGCTGTTTTTT.

The CDR3 DNA reads as TGTGCCAGCAGTTATAGAGTAACTTATGGCTACACCTTC. Its translation is CASSYRVTYGYTF. This sequence joins TRBV28 and TRBJ1-2; D ambiguous. Per germline, CDR1 MDHEN and CDR2 SYDVKM. The length of the CDR3 is 13 residues. Trimming left V 4 bases short and J 5 bases short, with 11 bases between.

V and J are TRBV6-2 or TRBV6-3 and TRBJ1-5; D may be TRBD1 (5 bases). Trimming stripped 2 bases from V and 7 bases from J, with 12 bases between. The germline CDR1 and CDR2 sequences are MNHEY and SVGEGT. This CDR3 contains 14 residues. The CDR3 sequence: CASSYAGFGQPQHF. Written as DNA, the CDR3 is TGTGCCAGCAGTTACGCAGGGTTCGGGCAGCCCCAGCATTTT.

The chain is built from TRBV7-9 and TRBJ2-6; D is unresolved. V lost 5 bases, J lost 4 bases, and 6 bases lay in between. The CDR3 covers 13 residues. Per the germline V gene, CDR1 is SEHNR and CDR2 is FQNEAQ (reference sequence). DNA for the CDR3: TGTGCCAGCAGCGCCACAGGGGCCAACGTCCTGACTTTC. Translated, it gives CASSATGANVLTF.

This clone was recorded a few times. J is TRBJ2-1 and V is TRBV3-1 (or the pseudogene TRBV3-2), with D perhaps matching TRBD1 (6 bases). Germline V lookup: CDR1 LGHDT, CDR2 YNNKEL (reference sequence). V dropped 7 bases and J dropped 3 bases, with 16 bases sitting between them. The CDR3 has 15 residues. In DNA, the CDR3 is TGTGCCAGCACCGTGACGACAGGTAGCTACAATGAGCAGTTCTTC. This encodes CASTVTTGSYNEQFF.

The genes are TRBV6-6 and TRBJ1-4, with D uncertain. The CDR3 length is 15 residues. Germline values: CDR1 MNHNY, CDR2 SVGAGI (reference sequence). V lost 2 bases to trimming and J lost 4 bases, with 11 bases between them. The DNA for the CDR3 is TGTGCCAGCAGTTACAGGCAGACGGGTAATGAAAAACTGTTTTTT. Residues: CASSYRQTGNEKLFF.

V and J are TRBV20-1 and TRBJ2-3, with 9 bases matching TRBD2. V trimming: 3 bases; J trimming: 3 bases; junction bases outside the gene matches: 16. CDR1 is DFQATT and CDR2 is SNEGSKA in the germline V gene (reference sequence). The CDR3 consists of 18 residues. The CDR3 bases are TGCAGTGCTAGTTTGGCGCGGGGGGGCCTAACCACGACAGATACGCAGTATTTT. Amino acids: CSASLARGGLTTTDTQYF.

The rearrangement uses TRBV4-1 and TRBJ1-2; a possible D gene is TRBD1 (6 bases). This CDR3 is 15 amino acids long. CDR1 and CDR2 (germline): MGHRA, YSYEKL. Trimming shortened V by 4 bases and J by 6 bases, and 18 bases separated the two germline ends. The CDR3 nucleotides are TGCGCCAGCAGCCCCCGGGGCGGGGGCGTGAATGGCTACACCTTC. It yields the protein CASSPRGGGVNGYTF.